This T cell receptor (beta chain) originates from a study of blood T cells in healthy people across ages. Through a sample-barcoded 5' primer and a J-beta primer mix, a second PCR was run for roughly 7 to 12 cycles. A single record per CDR3 protein comes from TCRdb applying MiXCR to the 5' RACE reads. The sample holds around 820,000 distinct CDR3 sequences, 20% to 30% seen once. The CDR3 has 13 residues. The V and J ends lost 10 bases and 0 bases respectively, with 11 bases between them. The germline gives CDR1 MNHEY, CDR2 SVGAGI. These records were also assigned to another study, of T cells of mothers and their children. That work adds: For unrelated pairs as for related ones, thymic selection shapes TCR recombination output similarly.

V and J are TRBV6-5 and TRBJ2-3, with D perhaps matching TRBD2 (6 bases). The sequencing sample was made of blood. The clonotype was recovered from a boy aged 5 to 17 in good health. The CDR3 loop is CATWGDSTDTQYF. CDR3 DNA: TGTGCCACATGGGGGGATAGCACAGATACGCAGTATTTT.